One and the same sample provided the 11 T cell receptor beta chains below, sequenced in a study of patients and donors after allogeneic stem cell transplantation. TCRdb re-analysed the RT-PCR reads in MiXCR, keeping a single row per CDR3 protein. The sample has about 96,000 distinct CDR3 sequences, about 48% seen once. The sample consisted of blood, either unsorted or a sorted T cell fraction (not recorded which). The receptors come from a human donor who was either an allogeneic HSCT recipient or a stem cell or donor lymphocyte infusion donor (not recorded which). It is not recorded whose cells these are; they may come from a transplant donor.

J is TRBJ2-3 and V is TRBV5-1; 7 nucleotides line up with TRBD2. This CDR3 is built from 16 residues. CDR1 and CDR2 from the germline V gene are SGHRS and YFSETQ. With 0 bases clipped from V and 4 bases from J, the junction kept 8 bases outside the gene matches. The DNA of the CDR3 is TGCGCCAGCAGCTTGGTGGCTAGCGGATCCCCAGATACGCAGTATTTT. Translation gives CASSLVASGSPDTQYF.

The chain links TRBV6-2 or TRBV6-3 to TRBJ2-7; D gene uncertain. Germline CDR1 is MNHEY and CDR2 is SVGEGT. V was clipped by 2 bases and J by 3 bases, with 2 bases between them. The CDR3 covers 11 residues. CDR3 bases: TGTGCCAGCAGTTACGACTACGAGCAGTACTTC. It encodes CASSYDYEQYF.

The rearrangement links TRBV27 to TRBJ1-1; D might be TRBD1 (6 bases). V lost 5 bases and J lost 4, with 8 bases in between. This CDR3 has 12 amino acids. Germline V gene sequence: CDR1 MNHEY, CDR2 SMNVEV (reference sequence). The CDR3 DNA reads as TGTGCCAGCAGTAGGGGGTCCACTGAAGCTTTCTTT. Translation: CASSRGSTEAFF.

CDR3 loop: CASSAPVPATNYGYTF. The CDR3 DNA reads TGTGCCAGCTCCGCGCCGGTTCCGGCGACTAACTATGGCTACACCTTC. The chain uses TRBV18 and TRBJ1-2; D uncertain. There are 16 residues in the CDR3. The germline gives CDR1 KGHSH, CDR2 LQKENI. V was clipped by 6 bases and J by 0 bases, with 17 bases between them.

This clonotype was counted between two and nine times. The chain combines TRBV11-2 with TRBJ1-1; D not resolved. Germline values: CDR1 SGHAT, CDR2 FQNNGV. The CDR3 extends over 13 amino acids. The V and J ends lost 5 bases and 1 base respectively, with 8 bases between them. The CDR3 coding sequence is TGTGCCAGCAGCGGATCTACGAACACTGAAGCTTTCTTT. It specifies CASSGSTNTEAFF. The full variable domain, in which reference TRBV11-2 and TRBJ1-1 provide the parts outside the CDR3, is EAGVAQSPRYKIIEKRQSVAFWCNPISGHATLYWYQQILGQGPKLLIQFQNNGVVDDSQLPKDRFSAERLKGVDSTLKIQPAKLEDSAVYLCASSGSTNTEAFFGQGTRLTVV.

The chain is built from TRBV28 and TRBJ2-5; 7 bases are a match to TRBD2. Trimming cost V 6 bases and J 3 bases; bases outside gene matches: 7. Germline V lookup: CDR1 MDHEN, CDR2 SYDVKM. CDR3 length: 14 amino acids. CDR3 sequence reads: CASSIKGREETQYF. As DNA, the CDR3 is TGTGCCAGCAGCATAAAAGGGAGGGAAGAGACCCAGTACTTC.

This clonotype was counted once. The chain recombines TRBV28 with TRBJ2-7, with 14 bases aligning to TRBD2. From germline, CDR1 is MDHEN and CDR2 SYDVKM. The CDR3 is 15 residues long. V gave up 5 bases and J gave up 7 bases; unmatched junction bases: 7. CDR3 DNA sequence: TGTGCCAGCAGTCCTCCGACTAGCGGGAGGGTAGAGCAGTACTTC. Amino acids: CASSPPTSGRVEQYF. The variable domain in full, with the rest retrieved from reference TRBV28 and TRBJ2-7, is DVKVTQSSRYLVKRTGEKVFLECVQDMDHENMFWYRQDPGLGLRLIYFSYDVKMKEKGDIPEGYSVSREKKERFSLILESASTNQTSMYLCASSPPTSGRVEQYFGPGTRLTVT.

In DNA, the CDR3 is TGCAGCGTGAGGGACACCGGAAATCAGCCCCAGCATTTT. This translates into CSVRDTGNQPQHF. The chain joins TRBV29-1 to TRBJ1-5; TRBD1 is a possible D gene (6 bases). Germline V gene sequence: CDR1 SQVTM, CDR2 ANQGSEA. The length of the CDR3 is 13 residues. Between the trimmed V and J ends, which lost 6 bases and 4 bases, there was a span of 13 bases.

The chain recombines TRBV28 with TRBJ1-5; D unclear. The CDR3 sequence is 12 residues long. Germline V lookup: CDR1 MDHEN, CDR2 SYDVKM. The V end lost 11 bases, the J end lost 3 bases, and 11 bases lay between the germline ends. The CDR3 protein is CAAETVNQPQHF. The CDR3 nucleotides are TGTGCCGCCGAAACGGTCAATCAGCCCCAGCATTTT.

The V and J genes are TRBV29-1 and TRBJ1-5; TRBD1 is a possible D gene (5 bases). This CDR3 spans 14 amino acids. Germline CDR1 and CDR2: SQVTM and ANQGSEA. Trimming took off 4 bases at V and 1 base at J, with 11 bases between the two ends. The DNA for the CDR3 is TGCAGCGTTGCCCTGGCAGGGAGCAATCAGCCCCAGCATTTT. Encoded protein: CSVALAGSNQPQHF.

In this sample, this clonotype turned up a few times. CDR3 sequence: CASADRRRSPNSPLHF. Written as DNA, the CDR3 is TGTGCCAGCGCCGACAGGCGTCGGTCCCCTAATTCACCCCTCCACTTT. The rearrangement uses TRBV28 and TRBJ1-6; possibly TRBD1 for D (6 bases). V lost 8 bases, J lost 6 bases, and 20 bases lay in between. The CDR3 is 16 amino acids. Germline CDR1 and CDR2: MDHEN and SYDVKM.